The rows below give T cell receptor beta chains drawn from one sample of a study of OX40 agonist ivuxolimab in advanced cancers. Here immunoSEQ multiplex PCR was the method, and the copy in TCRdb shows in-frame clones only, minus some. The table records tens of thousands of clones, roughly 80% of them present only once. The material sequenced was CD4+ or CD8+ T cells sorted from blood, taken in a trial of the OX40 agonist ivuxolimab. The origin of the receptors is an adult with an advanced solid tumor such as melanoma, head and neck, liver or kidney cancer. Both conserved end residues are part of each CDR3. The D gene is left open where the match is weak. Where a row states a size, it is once, few, many or the class of an expanded clone; other rows omit it.

.	TRBV7-2	TRBJ2-7	TRBD1	TGTGCCAGCAGCTTAGAACAGGGGGCCTACGAGCAGTACTTC	CASSLEQGAYEQYF
.	TRBV10-3	TRBJ2-7	TRBD2	TGTGCCATCAGTGAAACTAGCGGGAGTGGCAAGCAGTACTTC	CAISETSGSGKQYF
once	TRBV25-1	TRBJ2-1	TRBD2	TGTGCCAGCAGTGGGATTAGCGGGAGGGCCTTTAATGAGCAGTTCTTC	CASSGISGRAFNEQFF
.	TRBV7-2	TRBJ2-7	.	TGTGCCAGCAGCTTAGTCGGGGGTACGGAGCAGTACTTC	CASSLVGGTEQYF
.	TRBV5-1	TRBJ2-1	TRBD1	TGCGCCAGCAGCTTGGGACAGGGGTACAATGAGCAGTTCTTC	CASSLGQGYNEQFF
.	TRBV5-6	TRBJ1-6	.	TGTGCCAGCAGCTTGGAACCAGGACTCAATTCACCCCTCCACTTT	CASSLEPGLNSPLHF
.	TRBV6-1	TRBJ1-2	.	TGTGCCAGCGCCGGGAGAAACTATGGCTACACCTTC	CASAGRNYGYTF
.	TRBV7-2	TRBJ2-7	TRBD2	TGTGCCAGCAGCTCCCGCCTCATAGCGGGAGTGGCCATGGCCTACGAGCAGTACTTC	CASSSRLIAGVAMAYEQYF
.	TRBV6-6	TRBJ1-2	TRBD1	TGTGCCAGCAGTGATGGCAGACAGGGTATCTATGGCTACACCTTC	CASSDGRQGIYGYTF
.	TRBV27	TRBJ2-5	.	TGTGCCAGCAGTTTGGGACGGTTCCAAGAGACCCAGTACTTC	CASSLGRFQETQYF
.	TRBV7-6	TRBJ2-1	TRBD2	TGTGCCAGCAGCTTCTCCTTACTAGCGGGAGGTTACAATGAGCAGTTCTTC	CASSFSLLAGGYNEQFF
.	TRBV2	TRBJ1-2	.	TGTGCCAGCAGTCGGGGCCCTGCGGGTGGCTACACCTTC	CASSRGPAGGYTF
.	TRBV4-3	TRBJ2-7	.	TGCGCCAGCAGCCAAGATTATGGACAGTACGAGCAGTACTTC	CASSQDYGQYEQYF
.	TRBV5-1	TRBJ2-7	.	TGCGCCAGCAGCTTGGTACAGAGTTACGAGCAGTACTTC	CASSLVQSYEQYF
few	TRBV6-5	TRBJ1-5	.	TGTGCCAGCAGTTACGATGGTAGACAGCCCCAGCATTTT	CASSYDGRQPQHF
.	TRBV27	TRBJ1-6	.	TGTGCCAGCAGTTTAAGTACGGGGGTTGATTCACCCCTCCACTTT	CASSLSTGVDSPLHF
.	TRBV28	TRBJ2-5	.	TGTGCCAGCTTTCAAGGAGGCCGCTGGGGGGAGCAGTACTTC	CASFQGGRWGEQYF
.	TRBV9	TRBJ2-1	.	TGTGCCAGCAGCGTAGCACGAACGGGAACCAATGAGCAGTTCTTC	CASSVARTGTNEQFF
.	TRBV4-1	TRBJ2-5	.	TGCGCCAGCAGCCACGGACCAATAGGGGAGACCCAGTACTTC	CASSHGPIGETQYF
.	TRBV11-2	TRBJ1-2	.	TGTGCCAGCGGACACAGCGGATCCTATGGCTACACCTTC	CASGHSGSYGYTF
.	TRBV5-1	TRBJ1-1	TRBD1	TGCGCCAGCAGCTTGCAGGGGGCTTCGAACACTGAAGCTTTCTTT	CASSLQGASNTEAFF
.	TRBV7-9	TRBJ1-4	.	TGTGCCTCGGCCGGGTCTCAGAACCCGGGAGAAAAACTGTTTTTT	CASAGSQNPGEKLFF
.	TRBV10-3	TRBJ1-2	.	TGTGCCATCAGTGGGACACCTAACTATGGCTACACCTTC	CAISGTPNYGYTF
.	TRBV4-3	TRBJ1-3	TRBD1	TGCGCCAGCAGCCAAGGGAGGACAGGGACTGGAAACACCATATATTTT	CASSQGRTGTGNTIYF
once	TRBV28	TRBJ1-2	.	TGTGCCAGCACCCAGGGGACAAGAGCTAACTATGGCTACACCTTC	CASTQGTRANYGYTF
.	TRBV7-9	TRBJ2-2	TRBD1	TGTGCCAGCAGGCCCGGGACAGCTAAGACCGGGGAGCTGTTTTTT	CASRPGTAKTGELFF
.	TRBV11-2	TRBJ2-7	.	TGTGCCAGCAGCTTAGGAGTTGGCAGAACCTACGAGCAGTACTTC	CASSLGVGRTYEQYF
.	TRBV6-6	TRBJ1-4	.	TGTGCCAGCAGTCCCTCGAGGGAAAAACTGTTTTTT	CASSPSREKLFF
medium-sized	TRBV29-1	TRBJ1-3	.	TGCAGCGCCCTTTACCTTGGAAACACCATATATTTT	CSALYLGNTIYF
.	TRBV6-5	TRBJ2-2	.	TGTGCCAGCAGTTCCACCGGGGAGCTGTTTTTT	CASSSTGELFF
few	TRBV7-9	TRBJ2-7	TRBD1	TGTGCCAGCAGCTTATTCGGGACAGGGGGCTACGAGCAGTACTTC	CASSLFGTGGYEQYF
.	TRBV11-3	TRBJ2-7	.	TGTGCCAGCAGCTTTAGACACGGGGCTAGCGCCTCCTACGAGCAGTACTTC	CASSFRHGASASYEQYF
once	TRBV11-3	TRBJ2-1	.	TGTGCCAGCAGCTCAACCGAGCGGGTTTACAACAATGAGCAGTTCTTC	CASSSTERVYNNEQFF
.	TRBV7-3	TRBJ2-1	.	TGTGCCAGCAGCTTATCTTCAGGTTCTGAGCAGTTCTTC	CASSLSSGSEQFF
.	TRBV18	TRBJ2-2	.	TGTGCCAGCTCCCCAACCGATGATACGACCGGGGAGCTGTTTTTT	CASSPTDDTTGELFF
.	TRBV6-5	TRBJ2-2	.	TGTGCCACCGCGCGACAGAACACCGGGGAGCTGTTTTTT	CATARQNTGELFF
.	TRBV6-1	TRBJ2-1	.	TGTGCCAGCAGGGGCTTCGACTCCTACAATGAGCAGTTCTTC	CASRGFDSYNEQFF
.	TRBV9	TRBJ2-7	TRBD1	TGTGCCAGCAGCGCACACAGGGGCCTCTCCTACGAGCAGTACTTC	CASSAHRGLSYEQYF
.	TRBV28	TRBJ1-1	.	TGTGCCAGCAGTTTTCAAGGGCAAGTGAACACTGAAGCTTTCTTT	CASSFQGQVNTEAFF
.	TRBV14	TRBJ2-7	TRBD2	TGTGCCAGCAGCCGAGTCCGGGCTAGCGGGTGCTCCTACGAGCAGTACTTC	CASSRVRASGCSYEQYF
.	TRBV7-2	TRBJ1-2	.	TGTGCCAGCAGCTTAGCGCAGAGCTATGGCTACACCTTC	CASSLAQSYGYTF
.	TRBV6-5	TRBJ2-7	TRBD1	TGTGCCAGCAGATCTGGACAGGACTCCTACGAGCAGTACTTC	CASRSGQDSYEQYF
.	TRBV2	TRBJ1-1	TRBD1	TGTGCCAGCAGGATGGACAGGGGAACTGAAGCTTTCTTT	CASRMDRGTEAFF
.	TRBV5-8	TRBJ2-4	TRBD1	TGTGCCAGCAGCCCCCTGGGACAGGGGGCGGTTCAGTACTTC	CASSPLGQGAVQYF
.	TRBV4-3	TRBJ1-1	.	TGCGCCAGCAGCCTCCACCCGGGACTGCCGAACACTGAAGCTTTCTTT	CASSLHPGLPNTEAFF
.	TRBV7-9	TRBJ1-1	.	TGTGCCAGCAACATGGGGGGCAGGACTGAAGCTTTCTTT	CASNMGGRTEAFF
.	TRBV6-1	TRBJ2-5	.	TGTGCCAGCACCGAAGACAGGAGCCCCCAAGAGACCCAGTACTTC	CASTEDRSPQETQYF
.	TRBV5-6	TRBJ1-1	.	TGTGCCAGCAGCAAAGACAGGCCCACTGAAGCTTTCTTT	CASSKDRPTEAFF